This T cell receptor beta chain originates from a study of CD8+CD57+ T cells in acquired aplastic anemia. In the study overall: When averaged, DNA from sorted CD4+ and CD8+ cells came to 3 to 3.5 ug.

There are a few counts of this clonotype. Antigen: not known. Germline CDR1 reads SGHAT; CDR2 reads FQNNGV. This CDR3 contains 16 residues. The germline V and J ends were trimmed by 0 bases and 6 bases, with 14 bases remaining between them. Both TCR beta VDJ combination and CDR3 sequence profiling were carried out. Genomic DNA was the template for this profiling. MiXCR was run by TCRdb on the reads, yielding one entry per CDR3 protein. The sample contains about half a million distinct CDR3 sequences, about a third of which appear only once. The study, taken as a whole, reports: The number of CD8+ CDR3 sequences shared by patients and controls was twenty-nine.

Sequenced patients had shown CD8+CD57+ cell expansion by flow cytometry. Each of the patients presented with severe acquired aplastic anemia. Receipt of therapy had not occurred in any patient by the time of blood sampling. The sequencing sample was made of sorted CD4+, CD8+, or CD8+CD57+ T cells (not recorded which) from PBMCs. The gene calls are TRBV11-2 and TRBJ2-2, with D possibly matching TRBD2 (6 bases). This clonotype was obtained from a human donor with aplastic anemia. The CDR3 is CASSLEGGIGPGELFF. CDR3 sequence (DNA): TGTGCCAGCAGCTTAGAGGGCGGGATTGGACCCGGGGAGCTGTTTTTT.